The 24 T cell receptor beta chains in this list originate from one sample, sequenced in a study of blood T cell repertoires in COVID-19. TCRdb's copy holds only in-frame clones and misses some; the assay was immunoSEQ multiplex PCR. The sample yields roughly 200,000 clones, around 86% seen once. The sample consisted of peripheral blood. These receptors were collected from a woman in her 50s with COVID-19, enrolled during active disease.

This sequence joins TRBV29-1 and TRBJ1-3; weak D call: TRBD1 (6 bases). This CDR3 is built from 16 residues. CDR1 and CDR2 (germline): SQVTM, ANQGSEA. Trimming left V 5 bases short and J 0 bases short, with 17 bases between. The CDR3 region is CSVLGAQGLSGNTIYF. Written as DNA, the CDR3 is TGCAGCGTTCTGGGGGCTCAGGGCCTCTCTGGAAACACCATATATTTT.

This clone has at least ten counts. CDR3 nucleotide sequence: TGTGCCAGTAGGACCGGGACAGAGCATCAGCCCCAGCATTTT. Its translation is CASRTGTEHQPQHF. The chain links TRBV6-6 to TRBJ1-5; 7 positions match TRBD1. The CDR3 covers 14 residues. CDR1 is MNHNY, CDR2 SVGAGI, per germline (reference sequence). With 9 bases clipped from V and 5 bases from J, the junction kept 10 bases outside the gene matches.

The chain carries TRBV6-6 and TRBJ2-1, with TRBD2 matching over 10 bases. This CDR3 is 17 amino acids long. V shed 5 bases and J 5 bases; nucleotides not matched to a gene: 12. Germline V gene lookup returns CDR1 MNHNY and CDR2 SVGAGI (reference sequence). The CDR3 protein is CASSPPGLAGANNEQFF. CDR3 coding DNA: TGTGCCAGCAGTCCCCCGGGGCTAGCGGGGGCCAACAATGAGCAGTTCTTC.

The gene calls are TRBV7-9 and TRBJ1-4; D is uncertain. Per germline, CDR1 SEHNR and CDR2 FQNEAQ (reference sequence). CDR3 length: 14 amino acids. V dropped 3 bases and J dropped 8 bases, with 13 bases sitting between them. DNA of the CDR3: TGTGCCAGCAGCTTCGGCCCCTTGGGCGAAAAACTGTTTTTT. This gives the protein CASSFGPLGEKLFF.

This rearrangement joins TRBV7-3 to TRBJ1-1; no clear D gene. CDR3 size: 12 residues. The germline V gene encodes CDR1 SGHTA and CDR2 FQGTGA. V lost 6 bases and J lost 0, with 5 bases in between. The DNA for the CDR3 is TGTGCCAGCAGTCCCATGAACACTGAAGCTTTCTTT. It yields the protein CASSPMNTEAFF.

This rearrangement joins TRBV3-1 (or the pseudogene TRBV3-2) to TRBJ1-1, with D unclear. From germline, CDR1 is LGHDT and CDR2 YNNKEL (reference sequence). V was shortened by 4 bases and J by 1 base, with 10 bases between the two germline ends. The CDR3 totals 14 residues. CDR3 coding DNA: TGTGCCAGCAGCCGTAAAGGGAGGAACACTGAAGCTTTCTTT. Residues: CASSRKGRNTEAFF.

The V gene is TRBV4-1, the J gene TRBJ1-4, with D possibly being TRBD1 (5 bases). In germline, CDR1 is MGHRA, CDR2 YSYEKL. CDR3 length: 15 amino acids. V was cut by 0 bases and J by 8 bases, with 13 bases left in between. The CDR3 reads CASSQDTQGREKLFF. The CDR3 DNA reads as TGCGCCAGCAGCCAAGATACGCAGGGAAGAGAAAAACTGTTTTTT.

This sequence joins TRBV10-1 and TRBJ2-3; no reliable D call. The V gene's germline CDR1 is WNHNN and CDR2 SYGVQD (reference sequence). The CDR3 totals 16 residues. Trimming left V 0 bases short and J 0 bases short, with 10 bases between. The CDR3 protein is CASSESWPSSTDTQYF. In DNA form, the CDR3 reads TGCGCCAGCAGTGAGTCGTGGCCATCTAGCACAGATACGCAGTATTTT.

The chain joins TRBV4-3 to TRBJ1-1; 7 nucleotides align to TRBD1. This CDR3 contains 15 residues. The J segment lost 0 bases and the V segment lost 5 bases, leaving 6 bases of the junction unmatched. CDR1 and CDR2 from the germline V gene are LGHNA and YSLEER. The CDR3, as DNA: TGCGCCAGCAGCACTCGGGACAGTTTGAACACTGAAGCTTTCTTT. It codes for CASSTRDSLNTEAFF.

The chain combines TRBV18 with TRBJ1-4; no reliable D call. The CDR3 consists of 15 residues. Between the trimmed V and J ends, which lost 3 bases and 5 bases, there was a span of 13 bases. The germline CDR1 and CDR2 sequences are KGHSH and LQKENI. CDR3 nucleotides: TGTGCCAGCTCACCTGTCCAGGTCGTGAATGAAAAACTGTTTTTT. Protein product: CASSPVQVVNEKLFF.

The genes are TRBV7-9 and TRBJ2-7, with D maybe TRBD2 (6 bases). Germline V gene lookup returns CDR1 SEHNR and CDR2 FQNEAQ (reference sequence). Between the trimmed V and J ends, which lost 11 bases and 3 bases, there was a span of 23 bases. This CDR3 region has 15 residues. For the CDR3, the DNA is TGTGCCGGAGGACTCCCGACCTGGAGGGGCTACGAGCAGTACTTC. It codes for CAGGLPTWRGYEQYF.

This clone was picked up one time. The V call is TRBV19, the J call TRBJ2-2, with 12 bases aligning to TRBD1. V shed 3 bases and J 5 bases; nucleotides not matched to a gene: 7. Germline V CDR1 and CDR2: LNHDA, SQIVND (reference sequence). The CDR3 sequence is 17 residues long. The CDR3 loop reads CASSMTGDRGLTGELFF. The CDR3 DNA sequence: TGTGCCAGTAGTATGACTGGGGACAGGGGGCTAACCGGGGAGCTGTTTTTT.

The chain employs TRBV7-8 and TRBJ1-1; tentative D call: TRBD1 (5 bases). V was shortened by 5 bases and J by 6 bases, with 10 bases between the two germline ends. Looked up from germline, CDR1 is SGHVS and CDR2 is FQNEAQ. The CDR3 extends over 12 amino acids. The CDR3 sequence: CASSGREPEAFF. CDR3 in DNA: TGTGCCAGCAGCGGCAGGGAACCTGAAGCTTTCTTT. Full variable domain (rest looked up from reference TRBV7-8 and TRBJ1-1): GAGVSQSPRYKVAKRGQDVALRCDPISGHVSLFWYQQALGQGPEFLTYFQNEAQLDKSGLPSDRFFAERPEGSVSTLKIQRTQQEDSAVYLCASSGREPEAFFGQGTRLTVV.

The chain joins TRBV6-1 to TRBJ2-5; 9 bases align to TRBD2. CDR1 and CDR2 (germline): MNHNS, SASEGT. J gave up 5 bases and V 1 base, and 5 bases lay outside the gene matches. The length of the CDR3 is 15 residues. DNA of the CDR3: TGTGCCAGCAGTGAAGAGCGGGGGGCGAGGGAGACCCAGTACTTC. Translation gives CASSEERGARETQYF.

This chain joins TRBV11-2 and TRBJ1-6; no reliable D call. Germline-derived CDR1 and CDR2 are SGHAT and FQNNGV. V was trimmed by 4 bases and J by 6 bases, leaving 19 bases between them. The CDR3 is 17 amino acids. CDR3 DNA sequence: TGTGCCAGCAGCTCTCAGCGCCCGGGGTCTGGTAATTCACCCCTCCACTTT. Translation: CASSSQRPGSGNSPLHF. Using reference TRBV11-2 and TRBJ1-6 for the parts outside the CDR3, the full variable domain is EAGVAQSPRYKIIEKRQSVAFWCNPISGHATLYWYQQILGQGPKLLIQFQNNGVVDDSQLPKDRFSAERLKGVDSTLKIQPAKLEDSAVYLCASSSQRPGSGNSPLHFGNGTRLTVT.

This clone has only a few counts. This rearrangement joins TRBV5-1 to TRBJ1-2; a possible D gene is TRBD1 (6 bases). The CDR3 length is 13 residues. V dropped 4 bases and J dropped 7 bases, with 14 bases sitting between them. Germline CDR1 and CDR2: SGHRS and YFSETQ. CDR3 region: CASSPTGPGGYTF. The CDR3 coding sequence is TGCGCCAGCAGCCCCACAGGGCCCGGTGGCTACACCTTC.

The CDR3 loop reads CASTAGQDYNEQFF. The DNA for the CDR3 is TGTGCCAGCACGGCGGGCCAGGACTACAATGAGCAGTTCTTC. J is TRBJ2-1 and V is TRBV21-1; the table calls TRBD2, which could not be checked here. TRBV21-1 is termed a pseudogene. The CDR3 runs 14 residues.

This chain links TRBV5-5 with TRBJ1-6, with 7 bases that match TRBD1. After removal of 4 bases from V and 7 bases from J, the junction contained 11 bases not matched to a gene. The CDR3 covers 16 residues. Germline assignment: CDR1 SGHKS and CDR2 YYEKEE (reference sequence). CDR3 amino acids: CASSPRRGLGNSPLHF. The CDR3 nucleotides read TGTGCCAGCAGCCCGAGGAGGGGGCTCGGGAATTCACCCCTCCACTTT.

J is TRBJ2-1 and V is TRBV24-1; 9 bases match TRBD1. Looked up from germline, CDR1 is KGHDR and CDR2 is SFDVKD. The V segment lost 2 bases and the J segment 2 bases; nucleotides outside the gene matches: 9. The CDR3 totals 18 residues. CDR3 DNA sequence: TGTGCCACCAGTGATTCCCCATCGGGACAGGGAACCTACAATGAGCAGTTCTTC. Translation: CATSDSPSGQGTYNEQFF.

This chain joins TRBV11-3 and TRBJ1-4, with D tentatively TRBD1 (6 bases). CDR3 length equals 13 residues. The V gene's germline CDR1 is SGHNT and CDR2 YENEEA. Trimming removed 5 bases from V and 4 bases from J, with 8 bases in between. CDR3 sequence: CASSRQDNEKLFF. Here the CDR3 DNA reads TGTGCCAGCAGCAGACAGGATAATGAAAAACTGTTTTTT.

J is TRBJ1-5 and V is TRBV27, with a tentative D call TRBD1 (6 bases). Per the germline V gene, CDR1 is MNHEY and CDR2 is SMNVEV (reference sequence). The CDR3 has 14 residues. The V end was cut by 8 bases, the J end by 2 bases, with 13 bases between. In DNA form, the CDR3 reads TGTGCCAGCCGTGGGGGCCGGCGCAATCAGCCCCAGCATTTT. Its protein product is CASRGGRRNQPQHF.

J is TRBJ2-5 and V is TRBV5-6, with TRBD2 matching 11 bases. The germline gives CDR1 SGHDT, CDR2 YYEEEE. The CDR3 sequence is 14 residues long. With 0 bases clipped from V and 7 bases from J, the junction kept 2 bases outside the gene matches. This CDR3 is CASSLVSGGGTQYF. CDR3 coding DNA: TGTGCCAGCAGCTTGGTTAGCGGGGGGGGGACCCAGTACTTC.

V gene TRBV6-6 combines with J gene TRBJ1-3, with 7 nucleotides matching TRBD1. The CDR3 loop spans 16 amino acids. The V segment lost 1 base and the J segment 0 bases; nucleotides outside the gene matches: 3. Germline assignment: CDR1 MNHNY and CDR2 SVGAGI (reference sequence). The CDR3 nucleotides read TGTGCCAGCAGTTACTTAGCAGGGGGCTCTGGAAACACCATATATTTT. Translation: CASSYLAGGSGNTIYF.

The chain employs TRBV7-2 and TRBJ2-7, with 8 bases fitting TRBD2. The germline gives CDR1 SGHTA, CDR2 FQGNSA. The CDR3 has 17 amino acids. With V trimmed by 3 bases and J by 0 bases, 10 bases remained unmatched. CDR3 in amino acids: CASSFGRAGSYSYEQYF. For the CDR3, the DNA is TGTGCCAGCAGCTTCGGGAGGGCCGGCTCTTACTCCTACGAGCAGTACTTC.